Sequencing of this T cell receptor (beta chain) was carried out in a study of Ad26.COV2.S vaccination and SARS-CoV-2 variants. Study-wide background: Each vaccinee took Ad26.COV2.S intramuscularly, once or twice 56 days apart. Study-level points and caveats: Analyses that measured TCR breadth and depth may have underestimated total T cell responses.

Concerning this clone: Its antigen is not known.

V was pared by 4 bases and J by 4 bases, with 8 bases of the junction left unmatched. This CDR3 comprises 16 residues. Germline loops: CDR1 KGHDR, CDR2 SFDVKD. Profiling relied on immunoSEQ multiplex PCR, and the TCRdb table lists in-frame clones only, not all of them. This table has around 250,000 clones, around 88% appearing once. The treatment was: over 15 received Ad26.COV2.S at low or high dose, single or two shots; about 5 received placebo; per-sample allocation not given. The samples date from day 63 after the first vaccine or placebo injection. Here the sequenced sample was peripheral blood, taken in a trial of Ad26.COV2.S vaccine versus placebo. The chain recombines TRBV24-1 with TRBJ2-3, with 9 bases matching TRBD2. The clonotype was recovered from a person between 18 and 65 years old who received the Ad26.COV2.S COVID-19 vaccine or a placebo. The CDR3 sequence is CATSEVAGEASDTQYF. The CDR3 bases are TGTGCCACCAGTGAAGTAGCGGGAGAAGCTTCAGATACGCAGTATTTT.